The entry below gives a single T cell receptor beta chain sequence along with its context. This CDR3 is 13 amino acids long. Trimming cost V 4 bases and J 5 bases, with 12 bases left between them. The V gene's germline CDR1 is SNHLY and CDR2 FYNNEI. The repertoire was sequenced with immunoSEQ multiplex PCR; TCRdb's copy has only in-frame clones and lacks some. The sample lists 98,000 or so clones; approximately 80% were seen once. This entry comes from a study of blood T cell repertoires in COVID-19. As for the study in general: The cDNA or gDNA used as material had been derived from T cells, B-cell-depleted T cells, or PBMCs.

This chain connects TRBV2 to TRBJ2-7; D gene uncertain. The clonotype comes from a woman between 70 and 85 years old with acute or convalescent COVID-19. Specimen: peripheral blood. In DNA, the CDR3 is TGTGCCAGCAGTGCCCAGCCTCTAGACGAGCAGTACTTC. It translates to CASSAQPLDEQYF.